These 3 T cell receptor beta chains originate from one sample sequenced in a study of breast tumors, draining lymph nodes, adjacent tissues. Axillary draining lymph nodes of breast cancer patients supplied the node samples. TCRdb fed the multiplex PCR reads into MiXCR, producing one record per CDR3 protein. The table records fewer than 250,000 distinct CDR3 sequences, around 32% of them present only once. Source material: axillary lymph node tissue. The source is a female donor with breast cancer. Some clones in this sample may be carry-over from other donors' samples.

The table lists this clonotype with many counts. The rearrangement links TRBV4-1 to TRBJ2-3; 10 bases agree with TRBD2. Germline CDR1 and CDR2: MGHRA and YSYEKL. With V trimmed by 0 bases and J by 3 bases, 6 bases remained unmatched. The CDR3 length is 17 residues. CDR3: CASSQEAAGGPTDTQYF. The CDR3 DNA is TGCGCCAGCAGCCAAGAGGCAGCGGGAGGGCCGACAGATACGCAGTATTTT.

This chain links TRBV28 with TRBJ2-3; no definite D call. The germline V gene encodes CDR1 MDHEN and CDR2 SYDVKM. This CDR3 contains 19 residues. Trimming took off 2 bases at V and 6 bases at J, with 27 bases between the two ends. The CDR3 DNA is TGTGCCAGCAGTTTAGTCGCTATGAAGACACTGACGACGGAGGATACGCAGTATTTT. It yields the protein CASSLVAMKTLTTEDTQYF.

This clonotype was counted many times. The V call is TRBV3-1, the J call TRBJ2-7; 7 bases are a match to TRBD2. CDR1 is LGHDT and CDR2 is YNNKEL in the germline V gene (reference sequence). The CDR3 extends over 14 amino acids. The V gene end was trimmed by 3 bases and the J gene end by 2 bases; junction bases not matched to a gene: 4. The CDR3, as DNA: TGTGCCAGCAGCCAGGCCCTAGCGGCCTACGAGCAGTACTTC. Encoded protein: CASSQALAAYEQYF.